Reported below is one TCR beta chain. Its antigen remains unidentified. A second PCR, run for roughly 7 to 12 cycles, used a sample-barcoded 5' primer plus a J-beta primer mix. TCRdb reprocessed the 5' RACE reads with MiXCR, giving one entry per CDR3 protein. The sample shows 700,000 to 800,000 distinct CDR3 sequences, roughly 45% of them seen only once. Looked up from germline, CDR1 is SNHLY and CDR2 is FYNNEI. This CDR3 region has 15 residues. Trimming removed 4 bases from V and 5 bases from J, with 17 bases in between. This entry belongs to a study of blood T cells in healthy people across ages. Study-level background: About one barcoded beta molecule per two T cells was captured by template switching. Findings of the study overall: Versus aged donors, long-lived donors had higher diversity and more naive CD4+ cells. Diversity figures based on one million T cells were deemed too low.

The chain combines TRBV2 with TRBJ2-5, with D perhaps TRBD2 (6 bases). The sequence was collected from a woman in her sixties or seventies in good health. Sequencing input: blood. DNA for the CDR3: TGTGCCAGCAGTGCGGCCCGCGAGGGGAGGGAGACCCAGTACTTC. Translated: CASSAAREGRETQYF.